Reported below is one T cell receptor (beta chain). In the original workflow: Quantification of nucleated cells was approximated via reference gene primer amplification. Generated by immunoSEQ multiplex PCR, the TCRdb table keeps only in-frame clones and is missing some. For V, J and clone size, that table is used; D and trimming come from the DNA. The sample has 87,000 or so clones, 87% seen once. The data are from a study of blood T cell repertoires in COVID-19. Study in general: Sample material is recorded as cDNA or gDNA derived from T cells, B-cell-depleted T cells, or PBMCs.

The source material was peripheral blood. The TCR sequence derives from a woman between 45 and 60 years old with active or convalescent COVID-19.

CDR3 sequence reads: CASSLLGQGTYEQYF. CDR3 nucleotides: TGTGCCAGCAGTTTACTGGGACAGGGGACCTACGAGCAGTACTTC. This chain connects TRBV27 to TRBJ2-7, with TRBD1 matching 10 bases. V was clipped by 2 bases and J by 2 bases; unmatched bases: 3. Germline V lookup: CDR1 MNHEY, CDR2 SMNVEV (reference sequence). This CDR3 spans 15 amino acids.